The 10 T cell receptor beta chains presented below share a single source sample, sequenced in a study of T-cell memory formation after mild COVID-19. From the 5' RACE reads, TCRdb called clonotypes with MiXCR, one entry per CDR3 protein. The sample lists 350,000 to 450,000 distinct CDR3 sequences; 13% to 15% were seen once. Sequenced: PBMCs or a T cell subset sorted from them (not recorded which). These receptors originate from a man aged 18 to 29 who had mild COVID-19 (a few samples of this study predate the infection). Cell type and time point are not known.

This clonotype was seen a few times. The chain combines TRBV6-1 with TRBJ2-1; D uncertain. Germline CDR1 and CDR2: MNHNS and SASEGT. V shed 6 bases and J shed 2 bases, with 11 bases lying between them. The length of the CDR3 is 14 residues. In DNA form, the CDR3 reads TGTGCCAGCAGGCTGACGCAAACCTACAATGAGCAGTTCTTC. Translating it yields CASRLTQTYNEQFF.

At least ten counts were recorded for this clonotype. The rearrangement joins TRBV5-4 to TRBJ2-5, with TRBD2 identical over 12 bases. Germline-derived CDR1 and CDR2 are SGHNT and YYREEE (reference sequence). The CDR3 loop spans 15 amino acids. The trim removed 4 bases at V and 5 bases at J, leaving 6 bases unmatched. This CDR3 reads CASSDPTSGGETQYF. CDR3 DNA: TGTGCCAGCAGCGATCCCACTAGCGGGGGGGAGACCCAGTACTTC.

This clonotype was found many times. This chain joins TRBV12-3 or TRBV12-4 and TRBJ2-1, with 15 bases lining up with TRBD2. This CDR3 region has 14 residues. The J segment lost 7 bases and the V segment lost 8 bases, leaving 3 bases of the junction unmatched. CDR3 bases: TGTGCCAGCGGACTAGCGGGGGGGAGAAATGAGCAGTTCTTC. This codes for CASGLAGGRNEQFF.

In this sample, this clonotype turned up many times. The chain couples TRBV28 to TRBJ2-7, with D perhaps TRBD2 (6 bases). This CDR3 region has 14 residues. V lost 5 bases to trimming and J lost 3 bases, with 14 bases between them. Germline V lookup: CDR1 MDHEN, CDR2 SYDVKM. In DNA, the CDR3 is TGTGCCAGCAGTCTCTTCGGGGGTAACTACGAGCAGTACGTC. Translation gives CASSLFGGNYEQYV.

This clonotype showed up just a few times. The rearrangement links TRBV6-2 or TRBV6-3 to TRBJ2-4, with D unresolved. Trimming took 5 bases from V and 7 from J, leaving 9 bases between them. The CDR3 covers 12 residues. The V gene's germline CDR1 is MNHEY and CDR2 SVGEGT. This CDR3 reads CASSGVDNIQYF. In nucleotides, the CDR3 is TGTGCCAGCAGTGGAGTTGATAACATTCAGTACTTC.

The J gene is TRBJ2-3, the V gene TRBV7-2, with D maybe TRBD2 (7 bases). V lost 4 bases to trimming and J lost 5 bases, with 19 bases between them. There are 16 residues in the CDR3. CDR1 and CDR2 (germline): SGHTA, FQGNSA. The CDR3 sequence is CASSSFGGGGQDTQYF. CDR3 in DNA: TGTGCCAGCAGCTCGTTCGGAGGGGGGGGCCAAGATACGCAGTATTTT.

This clonotype was observed at least ten times. The CDR3 protein is CASSFRGQGTGEQFF. CDR3 in DNA: TGCGCCAGCAGCTTTAGGGGACAGGGTACCGGTGAGCAGTTCTTC. V and J are TRBV5-1 and TRBJ2-1, with 9 bases that match TRBD1. The CDR3 extends over 15 amino acids. Per the germline V gene, CDR1 is SGHRS and CDR2 is YFSETQ. Trimming took 2 bases from V and 9 from J; bases not matched to a gene: 9.

The sample holds a few counts of this clonotype. This sequence joins TRBV20-1 and TRBJ1-2; D might be TRBD1 (5 bases). The V and J ends lost 1 base and 6 bases respectively, with 21 bases between them. This CDR3 region has 16 residues. Germline V gene lookup returns CDR1 DFQATT and CDR2 SNEGSKA (reference sequence). CDR3 region: CSARASFQGGWDGYTF. CDR3 bases: TGCAGTGCTAGAGCCTCCTTCCAGGGTGGTTGGGATGGCTACACCTTC.

V gene TRBV5-6 combines with J gene TRBJ2-5; either TRBD1 or TRBD2 may supply D (5 bases each). V gave up 6 bases and J gave up 4 bases, with 19 bases separating them. The CDR3 totals 15 residues. The germline V gene encodes CDR1 SGHDT and CDR2 YYEEEE. CDR3 DNA sequence: TGTGCCAGCACCTCGGGGCCAGCCGTGGGAGAGACCCAGTACTTC. The encoded protein is CASTSGPAVGETQYF.

The V call is TRBV7-6, the J call TRBJ1-4, with D perhaps TRBD1 (6 bases). The V gene's germline CDR1 is SGHVS and CDR2 FNYEAQ. The V end was cut by 1 base, the J end by 4 bases, with 10 bases between. The CDR3 covers 15 residues. In DNA form, the CDR3 reads TGTGCCAGCAGCTTAGGACAGGTTATTAATGAAAAACTGTTTTTT. Translating it yields CASSLGQVINEKLFF.